The following is a TCR beta chain sequence with its context. This sample is part of a study of Ad26.COV2.S vaccination and SARS-CoV-2 variants. Treatment in this sample: some 20 received Ad26.COV2.S at low or high dose, single or two shots; about 5 received placebo; per-sample allocation not given. On day 63 after the first injection, vaccine and placebo recipients gave samples. The CDR3 contains 11 residues. V was shortened by 1 base and J by 5 bases, with 3 bases between the two germline ends. Germline V gene lookup returns CDR1 SGHKS and CDR2 YYEKEE (reference sequence). The protocol was immunoSEQ multiplex PCR, while the TCRdb copy is restricted to in-frame clones and leaves out a portion. The sample has some 240,000 clones; around 90% are singletons.

The sequences come from peripheral blood, collected in a trial of Ad26.COV2.S vaccine versus placebo. The chain has TRBV5-5 and TRBJ2-5; D is ambiguous. This sequence was found in a person aged 18-60 years who received the Ad26.COV2.S COVID-19 vaccine or a placebo. Here the CDR3 reads CASSLSETQYF. Here the CDR3 DNA reads TGTGCCAGCAGCTTGTCTGAGACCCAGTACTTC.